The next 26 T cell receptor beta chains were all read from a single sample in a study of cytomegalovirus exposure and HLA in healthy donors. The PCR had 60 Vbeta and 13 Jbeta primers. Profiling relied on immunoSEQ multiplex PCR, and the TCRdb table lists in-frame clones only, not all of them. This repertoire shows about 94,000 clones, under 9% found once; its top ten account for 2% to 2.5%. Sequencing was carried out using PBMCs. These receptors were obtained from a man in his forties or fifties in good health and CMV-seronegative.

Only a few counts were recorded for this clone. DNA of the CDR3: TGTGCCATCAGTTTGGTAGCGGGGGAAGAGCAGTTCTTC. It yields the protein CAISLVAGEEQFF. The rearrangement uses TRBV10-3 and TRBJ2-1; TRBD2 aligns across 9 bases. Trimming at V came to 5 bases and at J to 10 bases, leaving 6 bases not matched to a gene. Germline V gene lookup returns CDR1 ENHRY and CDR2 SYGVKD. CDR3 length: 13 residues.

This clone occurred a few times. The genes are TRBV6-1 and TRBJ2-7; D call uncertain. CDR1 is MNHNS, CDR2 SASEGT, per germline. With 2 bases removed from V and 2 bases from J, the gap between germline ends came to 10 bases. This CDR3 has 14 amino acids. CDR3 DNA sequence: TGTGCCAGCAGTGAATTTCCAGGCACCTACGAGCAGTACTTC. Its translation: CASSEFPGTYEQYF.

This clone was counted a few times. The chain carries TRBV5-4 and TRBJ1-4; 12 bases are shared with TRBD1. V lost 4 bases and J lost 5; bases outside the gene matches: 3. This CDR3 has 15 amino acids. The germline CDR1 and CDR2 sequences are SGHNT and YYREEE (reference sequence). The CDR3 DNA sequence: TGTGCCAGCAGCCAGGGACAGGGGGCCAATGAAAAACTGTTTTTT. Protein product: CASSQGQGANEKLFF.

V usage is TRBV6-1 and J usage is TRBJ2-5; D gene ambiguous. Per germline, CDR1 MNHNS and CDR2 SASEGT. V shed 2 bases and J shed 6 bases, with 19 bases lying between them. The CDR3 has 16 amino acids. CDR3 protein: CASSERSAGHGQTQYF. The DNA of the CDR3 is TGTGCCAGCAGTGAAAGGTCGGCTGGGCATGGGCAGACCCAGTACTTC.

The sample holds a few counts of this clone. The genes are TRBV5-6 and TRBJ1-4, with a tentative D call TRBD1 (6 bases). The length of the CDR3 is 14 residues. Germline assignment: CDR1 SGHDT and CDR2 YYEEEE. Between the trimmed V and J ends, which lost 4 bases and 8 bases, there was a span of 15 bases. CDR3 DNA: TGTGCCAGCAGCACACAGGGTCTGGAGGAAAAACTGTTTTTT. Its translation: CASSTQGLEEKLFF.

This clone has only a few counts. An end of the junction differs from the germline gene, which may be a read error. The gene calls are TRBV6-1 and TRBJ1-2; 8 positions agree with TRBD1. Germline V gene data show CDR1 as MNHNS and CDR2 as SASEGT. The CDR3 length is 12 residues. The chain's CDR3 is CASSELTVDRGF. As DNA, the CDR3 is TGTGCCAGCAGTGAACTTACGGTTGACAGGGGCTTC.

This clone was seen more than once but under ten times. The V call is TRBV28, the J call TRBJ2-7; D call uncertain. V lost 8 bases and J lost 2, with 4 bases in between. CDR1 is MDHEN and CDR2 is SYDVKM in the germline V gene. There are 10 residues in the CDR3. The CDR3 DNA is TGTGCCAGCGGGCCCTACGAGCAGTACTTC. Translating gives CASGPYEQYF.

This clone has just a few counts. The chain joins TRBV19 to TRBJ1-5; 7 bases are a match to TRBD1. The CDR3 consists of 17 residues. Germline V gives CDR1 LNHDA, CDR2 SQIVND (reference sequence). J lost 7 bases, V lost 1 base, and 13 bases had no gene match. CDR3 in DNA: TGTGCCAGTAGTATAGGGCCCAGGGGGGCCCTCAGGCAGCCCCAGCATTTT. Protein sequence: CASSIGPRGALRQPQHF.

This chain joins TRBV25-1 and TRBJ2-6; TRBD1 might be the D (6 bases). The CDR3 covers 15 residues. Deletions cut 2 bases from V and 5 bases from J, with 10 bases between. From germline, CDR1 is MGHDK and CDR2 SYGVNS. The CDR3 nucleotides are TGTGCCAGCAGTGAAGGGGGCAGTCGGGCCAACGTCCTGACTTTC. It encodes CASSEGGSRANVLTF.

This chain joins TRBV5-5 and TRBJ2-5; 11 bases map to TRBD2. This CDR3 region has 15 residues. Germline CDR1 and CDR2: SGHKS and YYEKEE (reference sequence). V was pared by 4 bases and J by 1 base, with 3 bases of the junction left unmatched. CDR3 in amino acids: CASSGLAGPQETQYF. In nucleotides, the CDR3 is TGTGCCAGCAGCGGACTAGCGGGTCCCCAAGAGACCCAGTACTTC.

This chain connects TRBV27 to TRBJ2-3; tentative D call: TRBD1 (5 bases). The CDR3 length is 18 residues. The ends were cut back, 0 bases at V and 1 base at J, with 17 bases in the middle. The germline V gene encodes CDR1 MNHEY and CDR2 SMNVEV (reference sequence). For the CDR3, the DNA is TGTGCCAGCAGTTTATCTCCCGACAGTACAGGACGCACAGATACGCAGTATTTT. Its protein product is CASSLSPDSTGRTDTQYF.

This clone was recorded a few times. The CDR3 loop is CATSAGSSTDTQYF. DNA of the CDR3: TGTGCCACCAGCGCGGGGTCTAGCACAGATACGCAGTATTTT. The rearrangement joins TRBV15 to TRBJ2-3, with D possibly being TRBD2 (6 bases). CDR1 is LNHNV, CDR2 YYDKDF, per germline (reference sequence). This CDR3 has 14 residues. Trimming took off 5 bases at V and 0 bases at J, with 9 bases between the two ends.

The chain couples TRBV5-6 to TRBJ2-7; D may be TRBD1 (5 bases). V gave up 4 bases and J gave up 1 base, with 15 bases separating them. Looked up from germline, CDR1 is SGHDT and CDR2 is YYEEEE. The CDR3 contains 15 residues. For the CDR3, the DNA is TGTGCCAGCAGCGCCCGTTATCCAGGGTCCTACGAGCAGTACTTC. It codes for CASSARYPGSYEQYF.

The chain recombines TRBV7-9 with TRBJ1-6; 8 positions match TRBD1. The ends lost 1 base at V and 10 bases at J; junction bases unmatched: 6. This CDR3 comprises 15 residues. Germline CDR1 and CDR2: SEHNR and FQNEAQ (reference sequence). CDR3 bases: TGTGCCAGCAGCTTAGGCGACAGGGGTCAATCACCCCTCCACTTT. It translates to CASSLGDRGQSPLHF.

The chain couples TRBV5-4 to TRBJ2-4, with 7 nucleotides matching TRBD2. Germline lookup yields CDR1 SGHNT and CDR2 YYREEE (reference sequence). The trim removed 4 bases at V and 6 bases at J, leaving 7 bases unmatched. CDR3 length: 14 amino acids. The CDR3 sequence is CASSLAGVLNIQYF. CDR3 nucleotide sequence: TGTGCCAGCAGCCTGGCGGGGGTACTAAACATTCAGTACTTC.

The chain has TRBV6-6 and TRBJ1-5; D may be TRBD1 (6 bases). The CDR3 length is 15 residues. The germline gives CDR1 MNHNY, CDR2 SVGAGI (reference sequence). Trimming cost V 7 bases and J 4 bases, with 17 bases left between them. The CDR3 here is CASNKVGQPNQPQHF. The CDR3 region has the DNA TGTGCCAGCAACAAAGTGGGACAACCAAATCAGCCCCAGCATTTT.

The genes are TRBV27 and TRBJ1-2; 9 bases fit TRBD1. CDR3 length: 18 residues. V was clipped by 4 bases and J by 0 bases; unmatched bases: 12. CDR1 and CDR2 from the germline V gene are MNHEY and SMNVEV (reference sequence). The CDR3 DNA follows: TGTGCCAGCAGTTCCGCGACAGGGGGTAAAAGAGCTAACTATGGCTACACCTTC. It translates to CASSSATGGKRANYGYTF.

The V gene is TRBV28, the J gene TRBJ2-3; 11 nucleotides agree with TRBD2. The CDR3 is 15 residues long. The germline V gene has CDR1 MDHEN and CDR2 SYDVKM. With V trimmed by 3 bases and J by 6 bases, 5 bases remained unmatched. The CDR3 coding sequence is TGTGCCAGCAGTTTTAGCGGGGGGGCCGGTGATACGCAGTATTTT. This sequence encodes CASSFSGGAGDTQYF.

The chain couples TRBV9 to TRBJ2-7; 8 bases line up with TRBD2. CDR3 length equals 14 residues. The J segment lost 10 bases and the V segment lost 0 bases, leaving 9 bases of the junction unmatched. Germline V CDR1 and CDR2: SGDLS, YYNGEE. CDR3 sequence reads: CASSVGPRGGDQYF. CDR3 nucleotides: TGTGCCAGCAGCGTAGGGCCCCGGGGGGGAGACCAGTACTTC.

The chain employs TRBV9 and TRBJ2-5, with D maybe TRBD2 (6 bases). The CDR3 loop spans 14 amino acids. The germline CDR1 and CDR2 sequences are SGDLS and YYNGEE. V shed 0 bases and J shed 5 bases, with 11 bases lying between them. CDR3: CASSVGGDAETQYF. The CDR3 bases are TGTGCCAGCAGCGTAGGGGGGGATGCGGAGACCCAGTACTTC.

The genes are TRBV7-9 and TRBJ2-3; 7 bases line up with TRBD2. V was pared by 5 bases and J by 2 bases, with 1 base of the junction left unmatched. CDR1 is SEHNR and CDR2 is FQNEAQ in the germline V gene (reference sequence). The CDR3 has 13 amino acids. The CDR3 protein is CASSRDYTDTQYF. The CDR3 nucleotides read TGTGCCAGCAGCCGGGACTACACAGATACGCAGTATTTT. Combining the CDR3 with reference TRBV7-9 and TRBJ2-3 gives the whole variable domain DTGVSQNPRHKITKRGQNVTFRCDPISEHNRLYWYRQTLGQGPEFLTYFQNEAQLEKSRLLSDRFSAERPKGSFSTLEIQRTEQGDSAMYLCASSRDYTDTQYFGPGTRLTVL.

The chain uses TRBV6-1 and TRBJ2-7; D call uncertain. The ends were cut back, 8 bases at V and 3 bases at J, with 8 bases in the middle. Germline CDR1 MNHNS, CDR2 SASEGT. This CDR3 comprises 11 residues. Here the CDR3 DNA reads TGTGCCAGCGGTACGGGCTACGAGCAGTACTTC. Translation gives CASGTGYEQYF.

Only a few counts were recorded for this clone. The CDR3 here is CSVEGPYRGTQYF. As DNA, the CDR3 is TGCAGCGTTGAAGGACCTTACAGGGGGACCCAGTACTTC. This chain connects TRBV29-1 to TRBJ2-5; TRBD1 matches 7 bases. The trim removed 1 base at V and 7 bases at J, leaving 6 bases unmatched. Germline V lookup: CDR1 SQVTM, CDR2 ANQGSEA. This CDR3 is 13 amino acids long.

This clone showed up just a few times. This rearrangement joins TRBV19 to TRBJ1-4, with a weak D call TRBD1 (5 bases). This CDR3 contains 14 residues. CDR1 and CDR2 from the germline V gene are LNHDA and SQIVND (reference sequence). Trimming shortened V by 5 bases and J by 5 bases, and 12 bases separated the two germline ends. CDR3 nucleotides: TGTGCCAGTAGTTTCCGGGGGATGAATGAAAAACTGTTTTTT. Protein: CASSFRGMNEKLFF.

This clone appeared a few times. This rearrangement joins TRBV9 to TRBJ1-6; D gene ambiguous. The germline gives CDR1 SGDLS, CDR2 YYNGEE. The CDR3 contains 15 residues. Deletions cut 4 bases from V and 10 bases from J, with 18 bases between. The CDR3: CASSPSATAQSPLHF. The CDR3 region has the DNA TGTGCCAGCAGCCCGAGCGCGACTGCCCAATCACCCCTCCACTTT.

The V and J genes are TRBV2 and TRBJ2-5; D unclear. Germline V gives CDR1 SNHLY, CDR2 FYNNEI. The CDR3 has 13 residues. V shed 6 bases and J shed 4 bases, with 12 bases lying between them. In DNA form, the CDR3 reads TGTGCCAGCAGCCTCTTACACACAGAGACCCAGTACTTC. Encoded protein: CASSLLHTETQYF.